This T cell receptor (beta chain) was captured in a study of neurological immune-mediated disorders. A note on this clonotype: Its antigen is currently unknown.

Study outcomes and limitations: It was HTLV-1-associated myelopathy that showed the most TCR clonal expansion, while multiple sclerosis showed the least, falling below healthy controls.

CDR1 and CDR2 (germline): DFQATT, SNEGSKA (reference sequence). Trimming took off 1 base at V and 1 base at J, with 8 bases between the two ends. The CDR3 loop spans 13 amino acids. The unsorted libraries had their origin in 2 million PBMCs stored at -80 C. The cDNA was generated through 5'RACE incorporating 10-nucleotide random UMIs. TCRdb reanalysed the 5' RACE reads using MiXCR and keeps one entry per CDR3 protein. The sample has 20,000 to 25,000 distinct CDR3 sequences; roughly 15% are singletons. This chain joins TRBV20-1 and TRBJ2-7; the D is unclear. The TCR comes from a female donor with HTLV-1-associated myelopathy (HAM/TSP). Sequenced input: PBMCs. The CDR3 DNA reads TGCAGTGCTAGAGGGTACGGTTCCTACGAGCAGTACTTC. Translated: CSARGYGSYEQYF.